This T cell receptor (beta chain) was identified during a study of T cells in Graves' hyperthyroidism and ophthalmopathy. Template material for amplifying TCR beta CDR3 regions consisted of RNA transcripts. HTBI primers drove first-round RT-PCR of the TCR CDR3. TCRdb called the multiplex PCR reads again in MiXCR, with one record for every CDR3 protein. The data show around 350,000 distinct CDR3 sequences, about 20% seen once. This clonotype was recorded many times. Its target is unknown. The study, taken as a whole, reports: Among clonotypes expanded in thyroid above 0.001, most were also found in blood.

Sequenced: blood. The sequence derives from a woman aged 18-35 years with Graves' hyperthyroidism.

The CDR3 coding sequence is TGTGCCAGCAGCCCTATAGAGTCAGGTGACTATGGCTACACCTTC. Amino acids: CASSPIESGDYGYTF. This chain connects TRBV7-2 to TRBJ1-2; D gene ambiguous. V was shortened by 5 bases and J by 3 bases, with 16 bases between the two germline ends. Germline CDR1 SGHTA, CDR2 FQGNSA. This CDR3 contains 15 residues.